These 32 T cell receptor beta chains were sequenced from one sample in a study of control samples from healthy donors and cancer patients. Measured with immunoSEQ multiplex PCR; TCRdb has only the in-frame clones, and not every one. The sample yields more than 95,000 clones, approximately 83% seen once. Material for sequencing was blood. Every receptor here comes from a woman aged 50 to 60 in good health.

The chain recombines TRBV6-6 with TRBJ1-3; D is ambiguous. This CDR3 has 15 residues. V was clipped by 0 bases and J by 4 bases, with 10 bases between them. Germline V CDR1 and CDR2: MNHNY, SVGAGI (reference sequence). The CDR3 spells CASSYSPSQGNTIYF. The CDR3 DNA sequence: TGTGCCAGCAGTTACTCCCCGTCACAGGGAAACACCATATATTTT.

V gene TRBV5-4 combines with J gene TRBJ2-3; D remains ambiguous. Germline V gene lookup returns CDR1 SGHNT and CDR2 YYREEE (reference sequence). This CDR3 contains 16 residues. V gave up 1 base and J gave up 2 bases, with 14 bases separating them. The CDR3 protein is CASSLSRAVNTDTQYF. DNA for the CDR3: TGTGCCAGCAGCTTGTCAAGGGCCGTTAACACAGATACGCAGTATTTT.

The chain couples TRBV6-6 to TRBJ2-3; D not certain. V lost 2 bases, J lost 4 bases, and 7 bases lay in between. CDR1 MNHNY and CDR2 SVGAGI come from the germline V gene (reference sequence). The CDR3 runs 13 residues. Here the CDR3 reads CASSYPGADTQYF. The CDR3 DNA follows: TGTGCCAGCAGTTACCCAGGCGCAGATACGCAGTATTTT.

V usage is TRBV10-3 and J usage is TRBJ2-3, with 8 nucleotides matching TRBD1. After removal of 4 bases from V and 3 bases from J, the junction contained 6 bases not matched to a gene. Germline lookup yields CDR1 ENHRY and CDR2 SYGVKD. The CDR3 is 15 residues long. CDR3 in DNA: TGTGCCATCAGTGTACAGGGGGGCTGGACAGATACGCAGTATTTT. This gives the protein CAISVQGGWTDTQYF.

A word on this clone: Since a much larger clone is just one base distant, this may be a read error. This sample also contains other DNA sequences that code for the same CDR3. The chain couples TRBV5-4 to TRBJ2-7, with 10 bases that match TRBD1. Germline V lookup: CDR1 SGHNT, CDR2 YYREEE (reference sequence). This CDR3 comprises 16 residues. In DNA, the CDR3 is TGCGCCAGCAGCCCGGGGGGGAGGACAGGGGGCTACGAGCAGTACTTC. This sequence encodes CASSPGGRTGGYEQYF. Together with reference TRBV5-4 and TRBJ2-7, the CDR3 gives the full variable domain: ETGVTQSPTHLIKTRGQQVTLRCSSQSGHNTVSWYQQALGQGPQFIFQYYREEENGRGNFPPRFSGLQFPNYSSELNVNALELDDSALYLCASSPGGRTGGYEQYFGPGTRLTVT.

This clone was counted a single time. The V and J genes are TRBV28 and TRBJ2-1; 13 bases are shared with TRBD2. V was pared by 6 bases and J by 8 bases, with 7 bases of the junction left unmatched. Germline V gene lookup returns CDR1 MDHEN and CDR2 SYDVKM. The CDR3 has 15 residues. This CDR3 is CASRHTSGGADEQFF. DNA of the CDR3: TGTGCCAGCAGACATACTAGCGGGGGGGCCGATGAGCAGTTCTTC.

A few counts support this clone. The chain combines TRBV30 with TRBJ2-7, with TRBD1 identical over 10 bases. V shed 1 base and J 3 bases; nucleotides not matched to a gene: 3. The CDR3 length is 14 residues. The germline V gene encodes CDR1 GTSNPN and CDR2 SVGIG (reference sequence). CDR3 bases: TGTGCCTGGAGTGCCGGGGACAGGGGCTACGAGCAGTACTTC. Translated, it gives CAWSAGDRGYEQYF. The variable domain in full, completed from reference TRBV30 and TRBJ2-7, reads SQTIHQWPATLVQPVGSPLSLECTVEGTSNPNLYWYRQAAGRGLQLLFYSVGIGQISSEVPQNLSASRPQDRQFILSSKKLLLSDSGFYLCAWSAGDRGYEQYFGPGTRLTVT.

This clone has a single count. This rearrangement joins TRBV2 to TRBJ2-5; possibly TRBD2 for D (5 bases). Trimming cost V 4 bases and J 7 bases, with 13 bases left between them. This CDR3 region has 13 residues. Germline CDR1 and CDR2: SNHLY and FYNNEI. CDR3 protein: CASSGGLSGTQYF. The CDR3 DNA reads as TGTGCCAGCAGTGGGGGTCTGAGCGGGACCCAGTACTTC.

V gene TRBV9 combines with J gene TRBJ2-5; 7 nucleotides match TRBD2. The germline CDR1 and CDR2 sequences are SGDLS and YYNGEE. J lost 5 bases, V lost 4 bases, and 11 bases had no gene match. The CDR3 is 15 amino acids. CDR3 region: CASSPHGLGAETQYF. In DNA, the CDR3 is TGTGCCAGCAGCCCCCACGGACTAGGGGCCGAGACCCAGTACTTC.

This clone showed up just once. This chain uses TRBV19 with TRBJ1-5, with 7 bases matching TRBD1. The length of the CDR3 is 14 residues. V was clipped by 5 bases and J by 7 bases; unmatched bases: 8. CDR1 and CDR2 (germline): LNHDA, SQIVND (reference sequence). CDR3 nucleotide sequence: TGTGCCAGTAGTCCCGCAGGGGGAGACCAGCCCCAGCATTTT. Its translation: CASSPAGGDQPQHF.

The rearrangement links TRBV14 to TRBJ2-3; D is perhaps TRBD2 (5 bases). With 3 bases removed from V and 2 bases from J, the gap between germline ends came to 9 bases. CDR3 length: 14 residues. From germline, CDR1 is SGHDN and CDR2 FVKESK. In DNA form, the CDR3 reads TGTGCCAGCAGCCAGACTATTTCCACAGATACGCAGTATTTT. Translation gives CASSQTISTDTQYF.

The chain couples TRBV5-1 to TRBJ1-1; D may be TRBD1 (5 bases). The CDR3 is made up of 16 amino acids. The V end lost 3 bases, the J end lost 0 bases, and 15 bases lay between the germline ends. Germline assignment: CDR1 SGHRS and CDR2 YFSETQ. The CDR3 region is CASSSTESRMNTEAFF. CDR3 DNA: TGCGCCAGCAGCTCGACAGAGAGTAGGATGAACACTGAAGCTTTCTTT.

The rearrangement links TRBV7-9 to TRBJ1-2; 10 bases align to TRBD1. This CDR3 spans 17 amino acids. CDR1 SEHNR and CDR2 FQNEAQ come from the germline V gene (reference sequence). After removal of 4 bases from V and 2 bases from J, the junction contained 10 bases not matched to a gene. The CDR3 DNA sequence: TGTGCCAGCAGCTCATTTAGTGGGGGACAGGGGAACTATGGCTACACCTTC. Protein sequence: CASSSFSGGQGNYGYTF.

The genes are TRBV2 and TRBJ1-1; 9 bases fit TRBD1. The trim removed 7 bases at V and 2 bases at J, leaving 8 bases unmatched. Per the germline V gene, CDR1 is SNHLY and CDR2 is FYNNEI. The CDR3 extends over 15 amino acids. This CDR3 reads CASIQTGGQNTEAFF. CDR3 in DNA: TGTGCCAGCATTCAAACAGGGGGCCAAAACACTGAAGCTTTCTTT. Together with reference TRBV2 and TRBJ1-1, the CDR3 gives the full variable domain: EPEVTQTPSHQVTQMGQEVILRCVPISNHLYFYWYRQILGQKVEFLVSFYNNEISEKSEIFDDQFSVERPDGSNFTLKIRSTKLEDSAMYFCASIQTGGQNTEAFFGQGTRLTVV.

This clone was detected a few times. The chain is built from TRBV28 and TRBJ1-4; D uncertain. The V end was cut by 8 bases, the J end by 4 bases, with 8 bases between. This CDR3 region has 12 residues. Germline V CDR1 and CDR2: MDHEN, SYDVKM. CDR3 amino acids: CASGKFNEKLFF. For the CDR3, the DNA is TGTGCCAGCGGGAAATTTAATGAAAAACTGTTTTTT.

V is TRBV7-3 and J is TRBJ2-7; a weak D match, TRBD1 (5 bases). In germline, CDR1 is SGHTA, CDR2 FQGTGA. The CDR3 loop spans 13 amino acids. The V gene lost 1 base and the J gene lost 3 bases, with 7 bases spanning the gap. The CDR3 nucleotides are TGTGCCAGCAGCTTAAATAGGGGCTACGAGCAGTACTTC. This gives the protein CASSLNRGYEQYF.

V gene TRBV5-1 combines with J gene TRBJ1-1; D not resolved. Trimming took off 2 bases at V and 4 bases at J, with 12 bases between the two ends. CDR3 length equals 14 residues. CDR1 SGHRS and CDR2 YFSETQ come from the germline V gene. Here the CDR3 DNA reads TGCGCCAGCAGCTTAACTGGTGGATCCACTGAAGCTTTCTTT. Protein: CASSLTGGSTEAFF.

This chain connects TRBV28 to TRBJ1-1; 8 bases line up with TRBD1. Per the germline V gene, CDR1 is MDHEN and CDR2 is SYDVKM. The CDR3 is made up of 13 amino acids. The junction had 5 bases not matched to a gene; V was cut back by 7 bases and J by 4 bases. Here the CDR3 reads CASIYTGGTEAFF. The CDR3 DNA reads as TGTGCCAGCATATATACAGGGGGCACTGAAGCTTTCTTT.

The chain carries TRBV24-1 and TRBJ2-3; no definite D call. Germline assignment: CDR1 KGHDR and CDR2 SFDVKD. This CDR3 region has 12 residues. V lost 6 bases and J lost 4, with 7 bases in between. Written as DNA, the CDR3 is TGTGCCACCAGTATGGAGTCAGATACGCAGTATTTT. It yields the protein CATSMESDTQYF.

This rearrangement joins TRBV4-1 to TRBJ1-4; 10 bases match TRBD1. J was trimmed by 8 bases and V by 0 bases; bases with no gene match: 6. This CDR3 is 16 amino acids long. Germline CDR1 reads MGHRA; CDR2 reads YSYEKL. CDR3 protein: CASSQDRRTGGEKLFF. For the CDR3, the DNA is TGCGCCAGCAGCCAAGATCGTAGGACAGGGGGAGAAAAACTGTTTTTT.

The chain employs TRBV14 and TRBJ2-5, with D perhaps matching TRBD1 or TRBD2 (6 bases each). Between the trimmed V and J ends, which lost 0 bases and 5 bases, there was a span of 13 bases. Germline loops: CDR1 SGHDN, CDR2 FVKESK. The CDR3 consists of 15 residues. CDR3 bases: TGTGCCAGCAGCCAAGATGGGGGGCGGTCGGAGACCCAGTACTTC. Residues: CASSQDGGRSETQYF. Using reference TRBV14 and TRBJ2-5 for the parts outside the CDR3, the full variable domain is EAGVTQFPSHSVIEKGQTVTLRCDPISGHDNLYWYRRVMGKEIKFLLHFVKESKQDESGMPNNRFLAERTGGTYSTLKVQPAELEDSGVYFCASSQDGGRSETQYFGPGTRLLVL.

This chain's CDR3 is CASSLDGAGGFGNTIYF. CDR3 coding DNA: TGTGCCAGCAGCTTAGATGGAGCAGGGGGCTTTGGAAACACCATATATTTT. The chain is built from TRBV11-2 and TRBJ1-3, with 8 bases matching TRBD1. V shed 0 bases and J 3 bases; nucleotides not matched to a gene: 7. Germline V lookup: CDR1 SGHAT, CDR2 FQNNGV. CDR3 length: 17 amino acids. The full variable domain, rest sourced from reference TRBV11-2 and TRBJ1-3, is EAGVAQSPRYKIIEKRQSVAFWCNPISGHATLYWYQQILGQGPKLLIQFQNNGVVDDSQLPKDRFSAERLKGVDSTLKIQPAKLEDSAVYLCASSLDGAGGFGNTIYFGEGSWLTVV.

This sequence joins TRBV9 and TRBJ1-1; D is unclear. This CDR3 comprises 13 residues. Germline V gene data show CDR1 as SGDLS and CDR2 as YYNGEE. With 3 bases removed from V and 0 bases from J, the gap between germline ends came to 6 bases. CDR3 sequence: CASSGSLNTEAFF. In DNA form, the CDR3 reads TGTGCCAGCAGCGGCAGCTTGAACACTGAAGCTTTCTTT.

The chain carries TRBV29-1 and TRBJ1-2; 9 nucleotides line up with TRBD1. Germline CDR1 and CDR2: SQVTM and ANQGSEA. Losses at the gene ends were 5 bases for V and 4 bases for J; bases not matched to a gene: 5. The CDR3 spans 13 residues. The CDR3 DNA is TGCAGCGTTCCGGGACAGGGTGGCTATGGCTACACCTTC. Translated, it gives CSVPGQGGYGYTF.

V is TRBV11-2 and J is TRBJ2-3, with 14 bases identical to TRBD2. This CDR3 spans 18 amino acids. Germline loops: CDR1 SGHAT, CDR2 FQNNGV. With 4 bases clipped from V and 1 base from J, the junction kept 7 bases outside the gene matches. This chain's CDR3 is CASSSTSGRVGGTDTQYF. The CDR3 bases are TGTGCCAGCAGCTCGACTAGCGGGAGGGTTGGTGGCACAGATACGCAGTATTTT.

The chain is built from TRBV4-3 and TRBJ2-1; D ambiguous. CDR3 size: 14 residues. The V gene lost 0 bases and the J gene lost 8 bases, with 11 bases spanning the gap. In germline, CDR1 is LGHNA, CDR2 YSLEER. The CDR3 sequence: CASSQDQQPDEQFF. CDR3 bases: TGCGCCAGCAGCCAAGATCAACAACCGGATGAGCAGTTCTTC.

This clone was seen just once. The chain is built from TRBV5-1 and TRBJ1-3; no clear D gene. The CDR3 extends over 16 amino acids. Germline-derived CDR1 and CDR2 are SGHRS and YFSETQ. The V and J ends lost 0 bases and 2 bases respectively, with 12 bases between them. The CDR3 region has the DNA TGCGCCAGCAGCTTGGCCCTCGGGCTGCCTGGAAACACCATATATTTT. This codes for CASSLALGLPGNTIYF.

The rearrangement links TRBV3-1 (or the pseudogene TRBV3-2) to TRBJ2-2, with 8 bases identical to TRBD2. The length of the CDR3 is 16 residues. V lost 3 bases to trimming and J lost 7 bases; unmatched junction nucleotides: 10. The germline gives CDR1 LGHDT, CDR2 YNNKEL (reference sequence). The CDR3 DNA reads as TGTGCCAGCAGCCACCCGGGGGGACTAGTAATCGGGGAGCTGTTTTTT. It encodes CASSHPGGLVIGELFF.

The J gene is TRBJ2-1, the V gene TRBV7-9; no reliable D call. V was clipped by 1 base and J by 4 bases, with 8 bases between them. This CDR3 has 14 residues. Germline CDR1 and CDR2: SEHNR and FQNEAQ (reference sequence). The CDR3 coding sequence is TGTGCCAGCAGCTTAGTGATAGAGTACAATGAGCAGTTCTTC. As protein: CASSLVIEYNEQFF.

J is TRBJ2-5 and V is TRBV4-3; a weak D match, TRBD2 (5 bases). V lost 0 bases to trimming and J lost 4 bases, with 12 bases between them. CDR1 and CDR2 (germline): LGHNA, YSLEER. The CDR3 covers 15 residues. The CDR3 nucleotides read TGCGCCAGCAGCCAAGATACGGGAATGGGAGAGACCCAGTACTTC. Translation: CASSQDTGMGETQYF.

As DNA, the CDR3 is TGTGCCAGCAGTTTGGTTGGGGGGGCAACCTACAATGAGCAGTTCTTC. Protein: CASSLVGGATYNEQFF. This chain uses TRBV27 with TRBJ2-1; a weak D match, TRBD2 (7 bases). Trimming left V 3 bases short and J 2 bases short, with 14 bases between. The CDR3 spans 16 residues. Germline CDR1 is MNHEY and CDR2 is SMNVEV (reference sequence).

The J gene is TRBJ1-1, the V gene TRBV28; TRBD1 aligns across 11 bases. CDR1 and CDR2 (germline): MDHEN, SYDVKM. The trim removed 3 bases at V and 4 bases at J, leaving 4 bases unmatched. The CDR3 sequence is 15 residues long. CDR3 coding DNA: TGTGCCAGCAGTTTGGACAGGGGGCGTAGCACTGAAGCTTTCTTT. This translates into CASSLDRGRSTEAFF.